Here is one T cell receptor beta chain with its context. The sample is drawn from a study of control samples from healthy donors and cancer patients. The protocol was immunoSEQ multiplex PCR, while the TCRdb copy is restricted to in-frame clones and leaves out a portion. The sample holds some 180,000 clones. The germline V gene encodes CDR1 SGHRS and CDR2 YFSETQ. The CDR3 runs 15 residues. With V trimmed by 3 bases and J by 2 bases, 3 bases remained unmatched. This chain uses TRBV5-1 with TRBJ1-2, with TRBD1 identical over 11 bases. The sample comprised blood. The TCR comes from a woman between 25 and 40 years old in good health. The CDR3 DNA is TGCGCCAGCAGCTCGGGACAGGGGGGCAACTATGGCTACACCTTC. This encodes CASSSGQGGNYGYTF. The whole variable domain, filled in from reference TRBV5-1 and TRBJ1-2, reads KAGVTQTPRYLIKTRGQQVTLSCSPISGHRSVSWYQQTPGQGLQFLFEYFSETQRNKGNFPGRFSGRQFSNSRSEMNVSTLELGDSALYLCASSSGQGGNYGYTFGSGTRLTVV.